The next 2 T cell receptor beta chains were all read from a single sample in a study of cytomegalovirus exposure and HLA in healthy donors. Vbeta (60) and Jbeta (13) primers were used in the PCR. Assay used: immunoSEQ multiplex PCR; TCRdb lists only in-frame clones, some missing. Here the sample spans around 150,000 clones, 82% being singletons. Material for sequencing was PBMCs. These receptors came from a girl aged 10 to 17 in good health and CMV-seropositive.

The gene calls are TRBV6-5 and TRBJ2-6, with 7 bases aligning to TRBD1. Germline CDR1 MNHEY, CDR2 SVGAGI. The CDR3 is 16 residues long. V was clipped by 4 bases and J by 2 bases; unmatched bases: 5. The CDR3 DNA reads as TGTGCCAGCAGTTTTCAAACAGGGGCTGGGGCCAACGTCCTGACTTTC. Protein product: CASSFQTGAGANVLTF.

The chain has TRBV28 and TRBJ2-7; 9 bases map to TRBD1. J was trimmed by 1 base and V by 6 bases; bases with no gene match: 4. This CDR3 comprises 14 residues. Looked up from germline, CDR1 is MDHEN and CDR2 is SYDVKM. As DNA, the CDR3 is TGTGCCAGCAGGCGGGACAGGGTGTCCTACGAGCAGTACTTC. This translates into CASRRDRVSYEQYF. Based on the CDR3 plus reference TRBV28 and TRBJ2-7, the full variable domain is DVKVTQSSRYLVKRTGEKVFLECVQDMDHENMFWYRQDPGLGLRLIYFSYDVKMKEKGDIPEGYSVSREKKERFSLILESASTNQTSMYLCASRRDRVSYEQYFGPGTRLTVT.